The T cell receptor beta chain described here comes from a study of blood T cell repertoires in COVID-19 (dated by TCRdb to about 2020). About the investigation overall: The collaborator samples originated in the United States, Italy and Spain and spanned the acute and convalescent phases of COVID-19. Nearly every sample came with metadata listing a de-identified subject ID, COVID-19 status, age in years and sex. The samples were drawn from two sources: the first 160 participants of the ongoing ImmuneRACE study, and 1,200 or so subjects contributed by 6 global collaborators. Subjects who had been exposed to COVID-19, were actively infected with it, or had recovered from it provided the deeply sampled blood TCRbeta repertoires that made up the dataset. The prospective study material was composed of cDNA or gDNA derived from T cells, B-cell-depleted T cells, or PBMCs. Where HLA class I and class II types were available, the types were taken from metadata supplied by the sample provider, not from assay-based typing. A freely available public database, intended as a resource for researchers studying the immune response to SARS-CoV-2, is where the repertoires were released.

At one collaborating source in Seattle, patients were enrolled during active infection and were followed longitudinally through the course of disease. Whole blood was collected in K2EDTA tubes by collaborating institutions according to the institutions' own protocols. Collaborator samples were shipped for TCRbeta analysis as frozen whole blood, isolated PBMCs, or DNA extracted from either sample type. Of note for this clone: The specificity of this receptor is unknown. No base-level quality is on record; no much larger clone is a single base apart.

The investigation overall reported the following: The amount of clinical and demographic metadata varied by source and participant and was provided uncurated.

The immunoSEQ Assay, a bias-controlled multiplex PCR, was used to amplify TCRbeta CDR3 regions from genomic DNA. As for the original processing: Within the assay, amplification of reference gene primers was used to estimate how many nucleated cells each sample contained. To quantify the absolute abundance of each unique TCRbeta CDR3 rearrangement, sequence reads were collapsed and filtered. Productive Simpson clonality was computed per sample as the square root of Simpson's diversity index over productive rearrangements. TCRdb re-hosts the immuneACCESS table, in-frame sequences only. Its copies lack some clones; in the studies checked, an unresolved V gene accounts for under half of them, and the cause for the rest is not known. That table supplies the V and J calls and clone size; D and trimming were determined from the DNA. This sample lists 450,000 or so clones; around nine tenths were detected once. 0.7% to 0.85% of the sample belongs to the ten largest clones.

This receptor was identified in a man aged 18 to 29 with COVID-19, enrolled during active disease. Material: peripheral blood.

The DNA reads as follows: TGTGCCAGCAGCTTAGTCGCGGGAGGGCCCTCCTACGAGCAGTACTTC. Its protein reads: CASSLVAGGPSYEQYF. This chain is built from TRBV11-2 and TRBJ2-7, with 9 junctional bases fitting TRBD2. V lost 1 base and J lost 0 bases, and the count of bases not matched to a germline gene is 4. The germline V gene sets CDR1 to SGHAT and CDR2 to FQNNGV. Spanning cysteine to phenylalanine, the CDR3 consists of 16 amino acids. The CDR3 DNA has 48 bases and is translated from base 1.